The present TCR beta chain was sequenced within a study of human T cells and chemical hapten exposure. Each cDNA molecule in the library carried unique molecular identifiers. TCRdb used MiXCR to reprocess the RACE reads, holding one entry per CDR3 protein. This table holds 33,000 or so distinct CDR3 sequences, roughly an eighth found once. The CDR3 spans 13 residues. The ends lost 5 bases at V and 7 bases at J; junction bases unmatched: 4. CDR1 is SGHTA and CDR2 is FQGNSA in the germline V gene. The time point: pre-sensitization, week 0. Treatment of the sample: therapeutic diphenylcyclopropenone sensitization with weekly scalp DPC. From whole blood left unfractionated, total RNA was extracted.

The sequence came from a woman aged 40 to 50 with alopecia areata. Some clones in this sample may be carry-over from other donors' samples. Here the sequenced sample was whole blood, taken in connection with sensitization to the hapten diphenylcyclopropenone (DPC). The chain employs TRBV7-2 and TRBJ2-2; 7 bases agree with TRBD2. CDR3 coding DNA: TGTGCCAGCAGCCCGACGGGGGGCGGGGAGCTGTTTTTT. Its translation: CASSPTGGGELFF.